This T cell receptor (beta chain) was identified in a study of T cells in localized non-small cell lung cancer. Regarding the study as a whole: Paired adjacent lung recovered a median roughly 56 of the top 100 tumor clones. Because researchers sequenced only one region of the tumor, heterogeneity is still possible. Clonality of T cells reached its maximum in uninvolved adjacent lung, surpassing tumor.

After removal of 0 bases from V and 9 bases from J, the junction contained 4 bases not matched to a gene. CDR1 is SGDLS and CDR2 is YYNGEE in the germline V gene. The CDR3 spans 15 residues. Libraries were prepared by immunoSEQ multiplex PCR; TCRdb keeps only in-frame clonotypes and omits some of them. The sample lists roughly 1,600 clones; less than 25% were seen once. According to the study, adjacent lung free of atypia was obtained at least 2 cm from the tumor margin. Comment on this clone: The antigen is undetermined.

V gene TRBV9 combines with J gene TRBJ2-1; 12 bases align to TRBD2. The clonotype originates from a male donor older than 55 with stage III squamous cell lung carcinoma. The specimen was normal lung tissue next to the tumor, collected before any cancer treatment. The CDR3 sequence: CASSVGLAGEGEQFF. CDR3 DNA sequence: TGTGCCAGCAGCGTAGGACTAGCGGGAGAAGGTGAGCAGTTCTTC.